These 15 T cell receptor beta chains share one sample of origin, sequenced in a study of control samples from healthy donors and cancer patients. Method: immunoSEQ multiplex PCR; TCRdb's copy keeps in-frame clones and lacks some. The sample consists of around 80,000 clones, over 75% of them appearing once. The material sequenced was blood. The origin of the receptors is a woman between 50 and 59 years old in good health.

The J gene is TRBJ1-1, the V gene TRBV6-4; maybe TRBD1 (5 bases). V lost 0 bases to trimming and J lost 11 bases, with 10 bases between them. CDR1 MRHNA and CDR2 SNTAGT come from the germline V gene. This CDR3 has 12 residues. In DNA form, the CDR3 reads TGTGCCAGCAGTGACTCCGGAGGGGTGGCTTTCTTT. Amino acid sequence: CASSDSGGVAFF.

The CDR3 DNA sequence: TGTGCCAGCAGCTTGGTAGGGGGCACCGGGGAGCTGTTTTTT. Its protein is CASSLVGGTGELFF. The chain is built from TRBV5-4 and TRBJ2-2, with D maybe TRBD1 (6 bases). The CDR3 is 14 amino acids. Germline CDR1 and CDR2: SGHNT and YYREEE (reference sequence). Trimming shortened V by 0 bases and J by 4 bases, and 7 bases separated the two germline ends. The variable domain in full, completed from reference TRBV5-4 and TRBJ2-2, reads ETGVTQSPTHLIKTRGQQVTLRCSSQSGHNTVSWYQQALGQGPQFIFQYYREEENGRGNFPPRFSGLQFPNYSSELNVNALELDDSALYLCASSLVGGTGELFFGEGSRLTVL.

The gene calls are TRBV5-4 and TRBJ1-2; the D is unclear. CDR1 and CDR2 (germline): SGHNT, YYREEE (reference sequence). This CDR3 contains 15 residues. V was cut by 4 bases and J by 2 bases, with 15 bases left in between. The CDR3 loop reads CASSAVTGRNYGYTF. The CDR3 nucleotides are TGTGCCAGCAGCGCGGTTACCGGGAGAAACTATGGCTACACCTTC.

The rearrangement links TRBV5-1 to TRBJ1-3; no clear D gene. V was trimmed by 4 bases and J by 0 bases, leaving 14 bases between them. Germline CDR1 reads SGHRS; CDR2 reads YFSETQ. This CDR3 region has 16 residues. The CDR3 sequence: CASSRAQISSGNTIYF. CDR3 DNA: TGCGCCAGCAGCAGGGCCCAGATTAGCTCTGGAAACACCATATATTTT.

The chain has TRBV3-1 (or the pseudogene TRBV3-2) and TRBJ1-1; weak D call: TRBD1 (6 bases). The V end lost 4 bases, the J end lost 5 bases, and 17 bases lay between the germline ends. The germline CDR1 and CDR2 sequences are LGHDT and YNNKEL (reference sequence). The CDR3 runs to 15 residues. The chain's CDR3 is CASSPGSQGITEAFF. The CDR3 region has the DNA TGTGCCAGCAGCCCGGGGTCACAGGGCATTACTGAAGCTTTCTTT.

The rearrangement links TRBV7-2 to TRBJ2-7; weak D call: TRBD2 (5 bases). V was shortened by 7 bases and J by 3 bases, with 13 bases between the two germline ends. CDR3 size: 13 residues. Germline V gene sequence: CDR1 SGHTA, CDR2 FQGNSA. CDR3 nucleotide sequence: TGTGCCAGCACCCGAGGGAGAAGCTACGAGCAGTACTTC. This codes for CASTRGRSYEQYF. The full variable domain, in which reference TRBV7-2 and TRBJ2-7 provide the parts outside the CDR3, is GAGVSQSPSNKVTEKGKDVELRCDPISGHTALYWYRQSLGQGLEFLIYFQGNSAPDKSGLPSDRFSAERTGGSVSTLTIQRTQQEDSAVYLCASTRGRSYEQYFGPGTRLTVT.

This clone was seen a handful of times. The V gene is TRBV14, the J gene TRBJ2-2, with D possibly TRBD2 on 5 matching bases. V was pared by 4 bases and J by 7 bases, with 7 bases between. The CDR3 length is 12 residues. Germline CDR1 and CDR2: SGHDN and FVKESK. CDR3 DNA sequence: TGTGCCAGCAGCCCGGGGTTCGGGGAGCTGTTTTTT. Its translation: CASSPGFGELFF.

V is TRBV4-2 and J is TRBJ1-2; tentatively, D is TRBD1 (6 bases). CDR1 LGHNA and CDR2 YNFKEQ come from the germline V gene. V was clipped by 4 bases and J by 8 bases, with 11 bases between them. The CDR3 length is 12 residues. CDR3 in amino acids: CASSPDSRGYTF. DNA for the CDR3: TGTGCCAGCAGCCCGGACAGTCGAGGCTACACCTTC.

This rearrangement joins TRBV5-4 to TRBJ1-3; 7 nucleotides agree with TRBD1. The CDR3 has 16 residues. Germline V CDR1 and CDR2: SGHNT, YYREEE (reference sequence). V trimming: 3 bases; J trimming: 3 bases; junction bases outside the gene matches: 9. DNA of the CDR3: TGTGCCAGCAGCTCAATTGACAGGGTCGGTGGAAACACCATATATTTT. Its protein product is CASSSIDRVGGNTIYF.

The chain links TRBV7-9 to TRBJ1-1; D remains unclear. The CDR3 spans 13 residues. Germline V gene lookup returns CDR1 SEHNR and CDR2 FQNEAQ (reference sequence). V lost 2 bases, J lost 10 bases, and 14 bases lay in between. CDR3 bases: TGTGCCAGCAGCTTATTCTCGACCGGAGGAGCTTTCTTT. Translated, it gives CASSLFSTGGAFF.

The chain is built from TRBV12-3 or TRBV12-4 and TRBJ1-2, with 10 bases aligning to TRBD1. The CDR3 runs to 13 residues. Trimming cost V 6 bases and J 8 bases; bases outside gene matches: 6. The CDR3 bases are TGTGCCAGCAGCTGGACAGGGGGAGACGGCTACACCTTC. Protein product: CASSWTGGDGYTF.

J is TRBJ1-2 and V is TRBV12-3 or TRBV12-4; no clear D. V lost 3 bases to trimming and J lost 8 bases, with 10 bases between them. The CDR3 has 12 amino acids. The CDR3 nucleotides are TGTGCCAGCAGTTTGTATAGCCGGGGCTACACCTTC. This codes for CASSLYSRGYTF.

This chain uses TRBV5-5 with TRBJ2-7; 10 positions match TRBD1. The CDR3 has 15 residues. The V and J ends lost 4 bases and 4 bases, in that order; junction bases with no gene match: 8. Germline assignment: CDR1 SGHKS and CDR2 YYEKEE (reference sequence). The chain's CDR3 is CASSGGTGVRYEQYF. CDR3 coding DNA: TGTGCCAGCAGCGGAGGGACAGGGGTGCGGTACGAGCAGTACTTC. Filled out from reference TRBV5-5 and TRBJ2-7, the complete variable domain reads DAGVTQSPTHLIKTRGQQVTLRCSPISGHKSVSWYQQVLGQGPQFIFQYYEKEERGRGNFPDRFSARQFPNYSSELNVNALLLGDSALYLCASSGGTGVRYEQYFGPGTRLTVT.

This chain uses TRBV2 with TRBJ2-7; TRBD1 aligns across 7 bases. CDR1 is SNHLY, CDR2 FYNNEI, per germline. The V gene end was trimmed by 5 bases and the J gene end by 4 bases; junction bases not matched to a gene: 8. This CDR3 spans 14 amino acids. The CDR3 bases are TGTGCCAGCAGTTCGGACAGGATAGAGTACGAGCAGTACTTC. Translation gives CASSSDRIEYEQYF.

This sequence joins TRBV27 and TRBJ2-1, with 8 bases fitting TRBD1. CDR3 length equals 17 residues. CDR1 MNHEY and CDR2 SMNVEV come from the germline V gene (reference sequence). Trimming took 4 bases from V and 1 from J; bases not matched to a gene: 9. The CDR3 spells CASSSLRQGISYNEQFF. CDR3 coding DNA: TGTGCCAGCAGTTCTTTAAGACAGGGGATTTCCTACAATGAGCAGTTCTTC.